This T cell receptor beta chain was found in a study of blood T cell repertoires in COVID-19. V gave up 5 bases and J gave up 4 bases; unmatched junction bases: 8. The CDR3 has 15 amino acids. Germline CDR1 reads MNHEY; CDR2 reads SVGEGT. The data were produced by immunoSEQ multiplex PCR, yet TCRdb's version contains in-frame clones alone and is incomplete. The repertoire holds roughly 220,000 clones, with approximately 85% as singletons. The sequence was obtained from a man aged 50 to 59 who had recovered from COVID-19. Specimen: peripheral blood. V and J are TRBV6-2 or TRBV6-3 and TRBJ2-1; TRBD2 matches at 7 bases. CDR3 region: CASSHRAGGYNEQFF. CDR3 DNA sequence: TGTGCCAGCAGTCACCGGGCCGGGGGGTACAATGAGCAGTTCTTC.